Listed below are T cell receptor beta chains from one sample, sequenced in a study of OX40 agonist ivuxolimab in advanced cancers. Sequencing used immunoSEQ multiplex PCR; TCRdb keeps in-frame clones, though not all of them. The sample has fewer than 100,000 clones, about 89% seen once. The sample consisted of CD4+ or CD8+ T cells sorted from blood, taken in a trial of the OX40 agonist ivuxolimab. Receptors originate from an adult with an advanced solid tumor such as melanoma, head and neck, liver or kidney cancer. Each CDR3 is given with its conserved first and last residue. A D gene is named only where the DNA matches it firmly. Clone size is not always given. Where it is, it says once, few, many or a class for expanded clones.

CDR3aa: CASSLYRIRDPARETQYF
CDR3nt: TGTGCCAGCAGCTTGTATCGAATCCGGGACCCGGCCCGGGAGACCCAGTACTTC
abundance: -
d_gene: -
j_gene: TRBJ2-5
v_gene: TRBV5-4

CDR3aa: CASIRTGGTDTQYF
CDR3nt: TGTGCCAGCATAAGAACGGGAGGGACAGATACGCAGTATTTT
abundance: -
d_gene: TRBD2
j_gene: TRBJ2-3
v_gene: TRBV25-1

CDR3aa: CASSGSTGMGGYTF
CDR3nt: TGCGCCAGCAGCGGAAGTACAGGGATGGGGGGCTACACCTTC
abundance: once
d_gene: -
j_gene: TRBJ1-2
v_gene: TRBV5-1

CDR3aa: CASSIREAGNTIYF
CDR3nt: TGTGCCAGTAGTATCAGGGAAGCGGGAAACACCATATATTTT
abundance: -
d_gene: -
j_gene: TRBJ1-3
v_gene: TRBV19

CDR3aa: CASSLRASGGTDTQYF
CDR3nt: TGTGCCAGTAGTTTGAGGGCTAGCGGGGGCACAGATACGCAGTATTTT
abundance: -
d_gene: TRBD2
j_gene: TRBJ2-3
v_gene: TRBV19

CDR3aa: CSSTGQYYEQYF
CDR3nt: TGCAGCTCTACGGGACAGTACTACGAGCAGTACTTC
abundance: -
d_gene: TRBD1
j_gene: TRBJ2-7
v_gene: TRBV29-1

CDR3aa: CASTPGQGDTDTQYF
CDR3nt: TGTGCCAGCACCCCTGGTCAGGGTGACACAGATACGCAGTATTTT
abundance: -
d_gene: -
j_gene: TRBJ2-3
v_gene: TRBV7-9

CDR3aa: CASSQDTTIYF
CDR3nt: TGTGCCAGCAGCCAGGACACGACCATATATTTT
abundance: once
d_gene: -
j_gene: TRBJ1-3
v_gene: TRBV11-3

CDR3aa: CASSRQHYNEQFF
CDR3nt: TGTGCCAGTTCTCGACAGCACTACAATGAGCAGTTCTTC
abundance: -
d_gene: -
j_gene: TRBJ2-1
v_gene: TRBV19

CDR3aa: CAWSVGVMNTEAFF
CDR3nt: TGTGCCTGGAGTGTAGGGGTTATGAACACTGAAGCTTTCTTT
abundance: -
d_gene: -
j_gene: TRBJ1-1
v_gene: TRBV30

CDR3aa: CASSRDRANTEAFF
CDR3nt: TGTGCCAGCAGCCGCGACAGGGCTAACACTGAAGCTTTCTTT
abundance: -
d_gene: TRBD1
j_gene: TRBJ1-1
v_gene: TRBV7-3

CDR3aa: CASSSGQPREKQYF
CDR3nt: TGTGCCAGCAGCTCCGGACAGCCCAGGGAAAAGCAGTACTTC
abundance: -
d_gene: -
j_gene: TRBJ2-7
v_gene: TRBV7-9

CDR3aa: CASSFGGGRRYGYTF
CDR3nt: TGTGCCAGCAGTTTCGGGGGGGGCAGGCGCTATGGCTACACCTTC
abundance: few
d_gene: -
j_gene: TRBJ1-2
v_gene: TRBV28

CDR3aa: CASSMGTYEQYF
CDR3nt: TGTGCCAGTAGTATGGGTACCTACGAGCAGTACTTC
abundance: -
d_gene: -
j_gene: TRBJ2-7
v_gene: TRBV19

CDR3aa: CASSPIRTVNTEAFF
CDR3nt: TGTGCCAGCAGTCCAATAAGGACGGTGAACACTGAAGCTTTCTTT
abundance: -
d_gene: -
j_gene: TRBJ1-1
v_gene: TRBV6-5

CDR3aa: CASSQDRSYNEQFF
CDR3nt: TGTGCCAGCAGCCAAGATCGGAGCTACAATGAGCAGTTCTTC
abundance: -
d_gene: -
j_gene: TRBJ2-1
v_gene: TRBV4-2

CDR3aa: CASSEVGKGFLFF
CDR3nt: TGTGCCAGCAGTGAGGTGGGGAAAGGATTCCTGTTTTTT
abundance: -
d_gene: -
j_gene: TRBJ1-4
v_gene: TRBV2

CDR3aa: CASGRTQGYTF
CDR3nt: TGTGCCAGCGGGAGGACGCAAGGCTACACCTTC
abundance: -
d_gene: -
j_gene: TRBJ1-2
v_gene: TRBV6-1

CDR3aa: CASSPQNGDLGYTF
CDR3nt: TGTGCCAGCAGCCCCCAAAACGGGGATCTGGGCTACACCTTC
abundance: -
d_gene: -
j_gene: TRBJ1-2
v_gene: TRBV7-2

CDR3aa: CASSSRLAASYNEQFF
CDR3nt: TGTGCCAGCAGTTCAAGACTAGCGGCCTCCTACAATGAGCAGTTCTTC
abundance: once
d_gene: TRBD2
j_gene: TRBJ2-1
v_gene: TRBV6-5

CDR3aa: CASSTRGHVVSNQPQHF
CDR3nt: TGTGCCAGTAGTACCCGCGGACACGTCGTAAGCAATCAGCCCCAGCATTTT
abundance: -
d_gene: -
j_gene: TRBJ1-5
v_gene: TRBV19

CDR3aa: CASSIGGGYSYEQYF
CDR3nt: TGTGCCAGTAGTATAGGTGGGGGATACTCCTACGAGCAGTACTTC
abundance: -
d_gene: -
j_gene: TRBJ2-7
v_gene: TRBV19

CDR3aa: CASSAAGSEQYF
CDR3nt: TGTGCCAGCAGCGCGGCCGGGAGCGAGCAGTACTTC
abundance: -
d_gene: -
j_gene: TRBJ2-7
v_gene: TRBV9

CDR3aa: CASSSGPADEQYF
CDR3nt: TGTGCCAGCAGCTCAGGACCAGCGGACGAGCAGTACTTC
abundance: -
d_gene: -
j_gene: TRBJ2-7
v_gene: TRBV7-2

CDR3aa: CAITPGQGYFGYTF
CDR3nt: TGTGCCATCACACCGGGACAGGGGTACTTTGGCTACACCTTC
abundance: -
d_gene: TRBD1
j_gene: TRBJ1-2
v_gene: TRBV28

CDR3aa: CASSFVAGGPFGTDTQYF
CDR3nt: TGTGCCAGCAGCTTTGTAGCGGGAGGGCCTTTTGGAACAGATACGCAGTATTTT
abundance: -
d_gene: TRBD2
j_gene: TRBJ2-3
v_gene: TRBV7-9

CDR3aa: CASSRPGPYYEQYF
CDR3nt: TGTGCCAGCAGTCGACCCGGGCCTTACTACGAGCAGTACTTC
abundance: -
d_gene: -
j_gene: TRBJ2-7
v_gene: TRBV6-5